This TCR beta chain was found in a study of vaccination and CD4 T cells after COVID-19. At the level of the study: Convalescent individuals exhibited SARS-CoV-2 positivity on nasal swab PCR, with eight to ten mild and one severe presentation.

The treatment denotes: roughly 10-day PBMC culture with coronavirus spike peptide pools or control peptides (ViraFEST assay). The CDR3 is 14 residues long. V lost 7 bases and J lost 3, with 15 bases in between. With the Oncomine TCR Beta short-read assay, DNA from cultured CD4+ T cells was sequenced. One entry per CDR3 protein results from TCRdb running MiXCR on the PCR reads. The sample yields about 14,000 distinct CDR3 sequences, 43% seen once. Note on this clonotype: Its antigen is not identified.

The sequencing input was cultured CD4+ T cells from blood. This clonotype originated in a human donor with COVID-19. This chain links TRBV12-3 or TRBV12-4 with TRBJ1-2; D gene uncertain. The CDR3 sequence: CASTPHGGDYGYTF. The CDR3 nucleotides read TGTGCCAGCACCCCCCACGGTGGGGACTATGGCTACACCTTC.